Listed below are T cell receptor beta chains from one sample, sequenced in a study of blood T cell repertoires in COVID-19. Method: immunoSEQ multiplex PCR; TCRdb's copy keeps in-frame clones and lacks some. Of over 130,000 clones in the sample, under 90% were seen once. The specimen was PBMCs or T cells enriched from blood (not recorded which). The receptor source for this set is a man between 45 and 60 years old in a cohort exposed to, infected with or recovered from COVID-19 (not recorded which). The CDR3 runs from the conserved cysteine through the conserved F or W.

TRBJ1-1 | TRBV10-1 | CASSGSGEAFF
TRBJ2-2 | TRBV6-1 | CASSAPPGQGNTGELFF
TRBJ1-5 | TRBV20-1 | CSASRTGGNQPQHF
TRBJ2-1 | TRBV27 | CASSLALIYNEQFF
TRBJ2-6 | TRBV7-2 | CASSLGTAGANVYTF
TRBJ1-2 | TRBV18 | CASSPSPPPPVYGYTF
TRBJ2-5 | TRBV5-4 | CASSLLGRGETQYF
TRBJ1-1 | TRBV7-9 | CASSLDGMFHTEAFF
TRBJ2-3 | TRBV10-3 | CAISGLFSGGARDTQYF
TRBJ2-1 | TRBV27 | CASSQGYNEQFF
TRBJ2-1 | TRBV19 | CASRGKRAQTYNEQFF
TRBJ1-1 | TRBV30 | CAWARGNTEAFF
TRBJ2-7 | TRBV4-1 | CASSQVWLYEQYF
TRBJ1-5 | TRBV7-8 | CASSLVDWFDNQPQHF
TRBJ1-2 | TRBV11-2 | CASSRGGVGIPNYGYTF
TRBJ2-7 | TRBV21-1 | CASSKWDRQRDWDEQYF
TRBJ2-3 | TRBV9 | CASSPWAGGITDTQYF
TRBJ2-3 | TRBV3-1/TRBV3-2 | CASSQVTGGTDTQYF
TRBJ1-4 | TRBV19 | CASTSPRGPNEKLFF
TRBJ2-1 | TRBV29-1 | CSAAIAGLGVDEQFF
TRBJ1-1 | TRBV12-3/TRBV12-4 | CASSFGQNTEAFF
TRBJ2-2 | TRBV7-9 | CASSWGGGGELFF
TRBJ2-1 | TRBV11-2 | CASSLDTLAGNKQFF
TRBJ2-7 | TRBV14 | CASSHALGQGSYEQYF
TRBJ1-5 | TRBV7-2 | CASSATGNQPQHF
TRBJ1-2 | TRBV27 | CASSPGQGRHNYGYTF
TRBJ2-7 | TRBV6-5 | CASSYGGSYEQYF
TRBJ1-1 | TRBV7-8 | CASSLHLAVNTEAFF
TRBJ2-7 | TRBV6-2/TRBV6-3 | CASSYYSGQYF
TRBJ1-2 | TRBV28 | CASTGQANYGYTF
TRBJ1-5 | TRBV5-1 | CASSLRPTGSGNQPQHF
TRBJ1-4 | TRBV5-1 | CASSLQGPDNEKLFF
TRBJ1-2 | TRBV27 | CASSLQGHPSLPYGYTF
TRBJ1-5 | TRBV14 | CASSRQGSNQPQHF
TRBJ2-1 | TRBV18 | CASSPTGLAGIYNEQFF
TRBJ2-7 | TRBV7-9 | CASSRGTSGEQYF
TRBJ1-6 | TRBV19 | CASSTTGANNNSPLHF
TRBJ2-1 | TRBV4-2 | CASSPLIAGGLNNEQFF
TRBJ1-2 | TRBV28 | CASSFARANFGYTF
TRBJ2-2 | TRBV28 | CASSRTSGSLKSSGELFF
TRBJ1-2 | TRBV6-5 | CASSYSFGVNYGYTF
TRBJ1-5 | TRBV12-5 | CASGAEGGNQPQHF
TRBJ2-3 | TRBV30 | CAWAGTTYTDTQYF
TRBJ1-5 | TRBV10-1 | CASSAGGNQPQHF
TRBJ2-7 | TRBV2 | CASRGEGVYEQYF